This T cell receptor (beta chain) came from a study of T cell responses to AZD1222 COVID-19 vaccine. Study findings and constraints: Increases in Spike-specific TCR breadth and depth were seen after two AZD1222 doses.

About this clone itself: Antigen specificity is unknown.

Generated by immunoSEQ multiplex PCR, the TCRdb table keeps only in-frame clones and is missing some. The table lists around 130,000 clones, roughly 88% of them singletons, with approximately 19% in the top ten. The TCR sequence derives from an adult in good health. The input for sequencing was peripheral blood, taken on day 0 of MenACWY control vaccination.

CDR3: CASSERGAGNQPQHF. In nucleotides, the CDR3 is TGTGCCAGCAGTGAACGAGGGGCCGGCAATCAGCCCCAGCATTTT. The chain recombines TRBV2 with TRBJ1-5; possible D gene TRBD1, 5 bases. Germline CDR1 is SNHLY and CDR2 is FYNNEI. The length of the CDR3 is 15 residues. V was clipped by 2 bases and J by 2 bases, with 10 bases between them.